This is a list of T cell receptor beta chains from one sample in a study of control samples from healthy donors and cancer patients. The method was immunoSEQ multiplex PCR; TCRdb's version includes in-frame clones alone and lacks a portion of them. This sample has 150,000 or so clones, with approximately 93% found just once. Sequenced material: blood. The receptors stem from a man between 18 and 35 years old in good health. Both conserved end residues are part of each CDR3. A D gene is named only where the DNA matches it firmly. A row's size may be missing; if present it is once, few, many or a size class.

TRBV7-9	NA	TRBJ2-2	NA	CASSHPAGELFF	TGTGCCAGCAGCCATCCAGCCGGGGAGCTGTTTTTT
TRBV3-1/TRBV3-2	NA	TRBJ1-1	NA	CASSRQTTGGAFF	TGTGCCAGCAGCCGACAGACCACCGGGGGGGCTTTCTTT
TRBV6-5	NA	TRBJ2-1	NA	CASSYVRRPYNEQFF	TGTGCCAGCAGTTACGTGAGGAGGCCCTACAATGAGCAGTTCTTC
TRBV2	NA	TRBJ2-5	once	CASSDGRGVGETQYF	TGTGCCAGCAGTGACGGCAGGGGAGTTGGGGAGACCCAGTACTTC
TRBV30	TRBD1	TRBJ1-6	NA	CAWSEGQGRSPLHF	TGTGCCTGGAGTGAGGGACAGGGGAGGTCACCCCTCCACTTT
TRBV14	NA	TRBJ1-1	NA	CASSQEPVREAFF	TGTGCCAGCAGCCAAGAGCCGGTAAGGGAAGCTTTCTTT
TRBV2	NA	TRBJ2-7	NA	CASRAEGDFIEQYF	TGTGCCAGCAGGGCTGAGGGGGATTTCATCGAGCAGTACTTC
TRBV3-1/TRBV3-2	NA	TRBJ1-3	NA	CASSQAATLGNTIYF	TGTGCCAGCAGCCAAGCTGCCACGCTTGGAAACACCATATATTTT
TRBV9	NA	TRBJ2-3	NA	CASSVAGEWDTQYF	TGTGCCAGCAGCGTAGCTGGGGAGTGGGATACGCAGTATTTT
TRBV28	NA	TRBJ2-2	NA	CASSPGYTGELFF	TGTGCCAGCAGTCCAGGCTACACCGGGGAGCTGTTTTTT
TRBV27	NA	TRBJ1-2	once	CASSLKGHQGQIPGPGGYTF	TGTGCCAGCAGTTTAAAAGGACACCAAGGGCAAATCCCGGGACCTGGGGGCTACACCTTC
TRBV6-5	TRBD2	TRBJ2-7	NA	CASCGGSYEQYF	TGTGCCAGTTGCGGGGGGTCTTACGAGCAGTACTTC